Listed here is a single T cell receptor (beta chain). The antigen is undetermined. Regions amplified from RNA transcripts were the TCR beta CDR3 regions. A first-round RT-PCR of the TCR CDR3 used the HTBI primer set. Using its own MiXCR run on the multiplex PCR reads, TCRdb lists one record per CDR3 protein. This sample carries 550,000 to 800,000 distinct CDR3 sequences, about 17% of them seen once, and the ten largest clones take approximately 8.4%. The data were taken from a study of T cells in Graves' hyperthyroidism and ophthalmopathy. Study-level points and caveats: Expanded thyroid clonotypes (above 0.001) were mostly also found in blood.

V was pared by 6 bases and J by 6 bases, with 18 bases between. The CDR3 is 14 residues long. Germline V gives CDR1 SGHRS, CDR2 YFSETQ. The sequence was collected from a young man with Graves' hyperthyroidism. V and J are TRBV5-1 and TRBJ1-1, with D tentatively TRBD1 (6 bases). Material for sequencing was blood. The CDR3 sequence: CASTQGTAGAEAFF. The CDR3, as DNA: TGCGCCAGCACCCAAGGGACCGCAGGGGCTGAAGCTTTCTTT. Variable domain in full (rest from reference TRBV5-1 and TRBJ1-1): KAGVTQTPRYLIKTRGQQVTLSCSPISGHRSVSWYQQTPGQGLQFLFEYFSETQRNKGNFPGRFSGRQFSNSRSEMNVSTLELGDSALYLCASTQGTAGAEAFFGQGTRLTVV.